This TCR beta chain was captured by sequencing in a study of blood T cell repertoires in COVID-19. Authors' methods: Reference gene primer amplification yielded estimated nucleated cell counts. Libraries were prepared by immunoSEQ multiplex PCR; TCRdb keeps only in-frame clonotypes and omits some of them. The V and J calls and clone size are taken from that table; D and trimming were inferred from the DNA. The sample lists about 170,000 clones, roughly 86% occurring once. This clone was seen more than once but under ten times. The CDR3 is 11 residues long. Germline-derived CDR1 and CDR2 are MNHEY and SMNVEV (reference sequence). Trimming removed 5 bases from V and 6 bases from J, with 6 bases in between.

The sequencing sample was made of peripheral blood. The source is a woman aged 80 or older with COVID-19, enrolled during active disease. The gene calls are TRBV27 and TRBJ2-3; D call uncertain. The CDR3 bases are TGTGCCAGCAGTCAGTGGGATACGCAGTATTTT. Residues: CASSQWDTQYF.